This T cell receptor beta chain was documented in a study of T cell responses to AZD1222 COVID-19 vaccine. Clones were sequenced by immunoSEQ multiplex PCR, and TCRdb holds only the in-frame ones, with some missing. The data contain 50,000 to 85,000 clones, around 79% of them singletons. Study results and caveats: In a largely white British group with more females than males, clonal diversity was possibly underestimated.

Germline CDR1 reads LNHDA; CDR2 reads SQIVND (reference sequence). Trimming removed 3 bases at V and 0 bases at J, with 0 bases between. The CDR3 loop spans 12 amino acids. Details on this clone: The target antigen is unknown. Other DNA sequences from this sample encode an identical CDR3 as well.

The sample was peripheral blood, taken on day 0 of MenACWY control vaccination. The clonotype was recovered from an adult in good health. The V and J genes are TRBV19 and TRBJ1-5; D is unresolved. CDR3 protein: CASSISNQPQHF. CDR3 in DNA: TGTGCCAGTAGTATTAGCAATCAGCCCCAGCATTTT.